These 14 T cell receptor beta chains were all obtained from the same sample, sequenced in a study of cytomegalovirus exposure and HLA in healthy donors (dated by TCRdb to 2017 to 2019). The method was the immunoSEQ multiplex PCR assay. For the multiplex PCR, a mixture combining 60 forward primers for TCR Vbeta segments and 13 reverse primers for TCR Jbeta segments was used. TCRdb limited this immuneACCESS table to in-frame rearrangements with V and J called. A share of clones is missing; checked studies link under half to unresolved V genes, and the rest is unexplained. This sample comprises approximately 93,000 clones, 75% to 85% of them detected only once. Together, the top ten hold approximately 3.8% of the sample. Material for sequencing was PBMCs. All receptors derive from a woman aged 40 to 50 in good health and CMV-seronegative.

The V call is TRBV27, the J call TRBJ1-5, with TRBD1 matching 7 bases. The germline V gene has CDR1 MNHEY and CDR2 SMNVEV (reference sequence). The length of the CDR3 is 15 residues. Unmatched junction bases numbered 7, after V lost 4 bases and J lost 4 bases. The CDR3 spells CASSSVTGTNQPQHF. The CDR3 coding sequence is TGTGCCAGCAGTTCGGTGACAGGGACTAATCAGCCCCAGCATTTT.

V usage is TRBV29-1 and J usage is TRBJ2-1; 7 bases align to TRBD1. Germline V gene data show CDR1 as SQVTM and CDR2 as ANQGSEA. The CDR3 length is 14 residues. The V segment lost 7 bases and the J segment 8 bases; nucleotides outside the gene matches: 14. CDR3 in DNA: TGCAGCGCCAAACAGGGGTTTCGATTTTATGAGCAGTTCTTC. Protein: CSAKQGFRFYEQFF.

J is TRBJ2-6 and V is TRBV9; 7 bases line up with TRBD1. V lost 0 bases to trimming and J lost 0 bases; unmatched junction nucleotides: 6. Germline CDR1 reads SGDLS; CDR2 reads YYNGEE. CDR3 length equals 18 residues. CDR3 in amino acids: CASSVGAGGNSGANVLTF. In DNA, the CDR3 is TGTGCCAGCAGCGTAGGGGCAGGGGGTAACTCTGGGGCCAACGTCCTGACTTTC.

V and J are TRBV7-9 and TRBJ2-3; the match to TRBD2 covers 10 bases. After removal of 5 bases from V and 0 bases from J, the junction contained 2 bases not matched to a gene. The germline gives CDR1 SEHNR, CDR2 FQNEAQ (reference sequence). There are 15 residues in the CDR3. The chain's CDR3 is CASSRAGGSTDTQYF. The DNA of the CDR3 is TGTGCCAGCAGCCGAGCGGGGGGGAGCACAGATACGCAGTATTTT.

The chain joins TRBV27 to TRBJ1-1, with 8 nucleotides matching TRBD1. CDR3 length: 14 residues. Germline V lookup: CDR1 MNHEY, CDR2 SMNVEV (reference sequence). V shed 4 bases, J shed 3 bases, and the junction held 4 bases outside the gene matches. CDR3 in DNA: TGTGCCAGCAGTTCACAGGGGGGGTACACTGAAGCTTTCTTT. It is translated as CASSSQGGYTEAFF.

In DNA, the CDR3 is TGTGCCAGTAGTATATTCAGGGGGAATCAGCCCCAGCATTTT. This sequence encodes CASSIFRGNQPQHF. The chain recombines TRBV19 with TRBJ1-5; 7 bases align to TRBD1. This CDR3 is 14 amino acids long. V shed 2 bases, J shed 4 bases, and the junction held 2 bases outside the gene matches. Germline V CDR1 and CDR2: LNHDA, SQIVND (reference sequence).

The rearrangement joins TRBV4-3 to TRBJ2-7, with TRBD1 matching 8 bases. The CDR3 is made up of 15 amino acids. J gave up 2 bases and V 0 bases, and 3 bases lay outside the gene matches. Germline V gene data show CDR1 as LGHNA and CDR2 as YSLEER. Here the CDR3 reads CASSQDNRGTYEQYF. The CDR3 DNA sequence: TGCGCCAGCAGCCAAGATAACAGGGGGACCTACGAGCAGTACTTC.

The chain uses TRBV13 and TRBJ1-4; 7 nucleotides line up with TRBD1. V shed 2 bases, J shed 4 bases, and the junction held 4 bases outside the gene matches. Per the germline V gene, CDR1 is PRHDT and CDR2 is FYEKMQ (reference sequence). The CDR3 loop spans 15 amino acids. CDR3 sequence reads: CASSLSGGFNEKLFF. The CDR3, as DNA: TGTGCCAGCAGCTTATCAGGGGGGTTTAATGAAAAACTGTTTTTT.

V is TRBV6-1 and J is TRBJ1-4; a possible D gene is TRBD1 (5 bases). The V and J ends lost 6 bases and 8 bases respectively, with 16 bases between them. CDR1 MNHNS and CDR2 SASEGT come from the germline V gene. The CDR3 covers 14 residues. DNA for the CDR3: TGTGCCAGCAGACGTAACCAGGGTAGGGAAAAACTGTTTTTT. Protein product: CASRRNQGREKLFF.

CDR3 region: CASSLGAYEQYF. The CDR3, as DNA: TGTGCCAGCAGCTTAGGAGCCTACGAGCAGTACTTC. V and J are TRBV5-4 and TRBJ2-7; no firm D call. The CDR3 extends over 12 amino acids. Trimming pared 2 bases from V and 2 bases from J, leaving 5 bases between. Germline V gives CDR1 SGHNT, CDR2 YYREEE (reference sequence).

This clone was found once. The chain carries TRBV30 and TRBJ1-2; TRBD1 matches at 8 bases. Trimming removed 1 base from V and 8 bases from J; junction bases left unmatched: 3. This CDR3 is 12 amino acids long. The germline gives CDR1 GTSNPN, CDR2 SVGIG (reference sequence). The CDR3 spells CAWSETGVGYTF. CDR3 nucleotide sequence: TGTGCCTGGAGTGAGACAGGGGTCGGCTACACCTTC. Combining the CDR3 with reference TRBV30 and TRBJ1-2 gives the whole variable domain SQTIHQWPATLVQPVGSPLSLECTVEGTSNPNLYWYRQAAGRGLQLLFYSVGIGQISSEVPQNLSASRPQDRQFILSSKKLLLSDSGFYLCAWSETGVGYTFGSGTRLTVV.

The chain uses TRBV7-8 and TRBJ2-5; D might be TRBD2 (6 bases). Germline-derived CDR1 and CDR2 are SGHVS and FQNEAQ. The CDR3 has 16 amino acids. V gave up 5 bases and J gave up 1 base, with 17 bases separating them. CDR3 loop: CASSMHGGTGQETQYF. The CDR3 DNA is TGTGCCAGCAGCATGCACGGGGGAACGGGCCAAGAGACCCAGTACTTC.

A word on this clone: Other DNA sequences in the sample encode the same CDR3. This chain connects TRBV7-2 to TRBJ1-1, with 7 bases matching TRBD1. CDR1 is SGHTA, CDR2 FQGNSA, per germline. V lost 4 bases, J lost 7 bases, and 6 bases stayed unmatched. The CDR3 runs to 13 residues. Here the CDR3 DNA reads TGTGCCAGCAGCTCCGACAGGGCTTTTGAAGCTTTCTTT. This encodes CASSSDRAFEAFF.

The rearrangement links TRBV15 to TRBJ2-7; 8 bases match TRBD1. The junction had 4 bases not matched to a gene; V was cut back by 4 bases and J by 5 bases. The CDR3 covers 13 residues. Germline V gene lookup returns CDR1 LNHNV and CDR2 YYDKDF (reference sequence). CDR3 residues: CATSILDRDEQYF. The CDR3 bases are TGTGCCACCAGCATACTGGACAGGGACGAGCAGTACTTC.